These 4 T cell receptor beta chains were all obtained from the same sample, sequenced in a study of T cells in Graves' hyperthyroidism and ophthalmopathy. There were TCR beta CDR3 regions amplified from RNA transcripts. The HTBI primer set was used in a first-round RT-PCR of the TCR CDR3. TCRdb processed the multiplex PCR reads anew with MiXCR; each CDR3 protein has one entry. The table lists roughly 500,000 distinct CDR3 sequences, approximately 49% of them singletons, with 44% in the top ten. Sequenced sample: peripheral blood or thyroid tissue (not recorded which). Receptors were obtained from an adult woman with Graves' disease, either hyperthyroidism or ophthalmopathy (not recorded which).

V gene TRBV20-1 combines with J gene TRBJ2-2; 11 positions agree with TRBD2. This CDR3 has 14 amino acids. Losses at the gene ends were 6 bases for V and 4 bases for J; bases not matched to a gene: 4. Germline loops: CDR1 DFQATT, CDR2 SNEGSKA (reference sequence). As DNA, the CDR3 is TGCAGTGCCGACGGACTAGCGGGCACCGGGGAGCTGTTTTTT. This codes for CSADGLAGTGELFF.

The CDR3 sequence is CASSSRTGLTF. The CDR3 region has the DNA TGTGCCAGCAGCTCCAGGACAGGCCTGACTTTC. V is TRBV7-8 and J is TRBJ2-6; TRBD1 matches at 7 bases. V lost 4 bases, J lost 15 bases, and 3 bases stayed unmatched. The CDR3 is 11 amino acids. From germline, CDR1 is SGHVS and CDR2 FQNEAQ.

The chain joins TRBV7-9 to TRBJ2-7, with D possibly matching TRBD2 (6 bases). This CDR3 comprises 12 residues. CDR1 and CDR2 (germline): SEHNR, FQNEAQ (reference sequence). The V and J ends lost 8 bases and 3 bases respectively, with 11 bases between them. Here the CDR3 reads CASGGSFYEQYF. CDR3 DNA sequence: TGTGCCAGCGGGGGGTCTTTCTACGAGCAGTACTTC.

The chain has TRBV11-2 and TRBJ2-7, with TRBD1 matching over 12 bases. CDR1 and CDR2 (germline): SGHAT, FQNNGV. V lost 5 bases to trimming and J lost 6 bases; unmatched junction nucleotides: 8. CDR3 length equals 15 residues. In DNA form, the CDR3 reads TGTGCCAGCAGCACGGGGGGGACAGGGGGCTCCGAGCAGTACTTC. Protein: CASSTGGTGGSEQYF.